The clone carrying this T cell receptor (beta chain) was counted only a few times. What it recognizes is unknown. The same CDR3 is also encoded by other DNA sequences in this sample. All the donors were Caucasian adults who lived in Nashville, Tennessee. Measured with immunoSEQ multiplex PCR; TCRdb has only the in-frame clones, and not every one. The table includes 950,000 to 1,100,000 clones, 75% detected once. These data belong to a study of shared clonotypes between healthy human individuals. Broader study findings: A generally larger estimated richness was seen in naive subsets than in memory subsets.

Sequencing input: memory CD4+ T cells sorted from blood. Subset described: CD45RA-negative fraction. This TCR came from a man aged 18 to 30 in good health.

The CDR3 here is CASSPGQQETQYF. The CDR3 DNA is TGTGCCAGCTCACCCGGACAACAAGAGACCCAGTACTTC. This chain links TRBV18 with TRBJ2-5; tentatively, D is TRBD1 (5 bases). The CDR3 extends over 13 amino acids. Trimming pared 3 bases from V and 2 bases from J, leaving 7 bases between. Germline V gene sequence: CDR1 KGHSH, CDR2 LQKENI.